This is a list of T cell receptor beta chains from one sample in a study of shared clonotypes between healthy human individuals. TCRdb's table, derived via immunoSEQ multiplex PCR, lists solely in-frame clones and lacks some. The data hold some 1,100,000 clones, with 78% observed a single time. The material sequenced was memory CD4+ T cells from PBMCs. The source of these receptors is a man aged 18-30 years in good health. Some clones in this sample may be carry-over from other donors' samples. The CDR3 runs from the conserved cysteine through the conserved F or W. The order of the fields is clone size, J gene, V gene, D gene, CDR3 protein, CDR3 DNA. D genes are given only for firm matches. Expanded clones are given a class, and other clones once, few, many or no size at all.

NA | TRBJ2-7 | TRBV28 | NA | CASSPQTLRGDYEQYF | TGTGCCAGCAGTCCACAGACTCTCCGCGGAGACTACGAGCAGTACTTC
NA | TRBJ1-1 | TRBV6-5 | NA | CASSSPPRNTEAFF | TGTGCCAGCAGTTCCCCACCGCGGAACACTGAAGCTTTCTTT
NA | TRBJ2-3 | TRBV10-1 | TRBD2 | CASSDGPLAGCTDTQYF | TGCGCCAGCAGTGATGGTCCGTTAGCGGGCTGCACAGATACGCAGTATTTT
NA | TRBJ2-7 | TRBV5-4 | NA | CASSRPALGSKAEQYF | TGTGCCAGCAGTCGGCCGGCTTTGGGGTCGAAGGCCGAGCAGTACTTC
NA | TRBJ2-7 | TRBV2 | TRBD2 | CASSSGLAGSEQYF | TGTGCCAGCAGCTCGGGACTAGCGGGTTCCGAGCAGTACTTC
NA | TRBJ1-5 | TRBV27 | NA | CASSWGNNQPQHF | TGTGCCAGCAGTTGGGGGAACAATCAGCCCCAGCATTTT
once | TRBJ1-5 | TRBV6-6 | NA | CASSYGQGGQPQHF | TGTGCCAGCAGTTACGGGCAGGGCGGTCAGCCCCAGCATTTT
NA | TRBJ2-7 | TRBV10-3 | NA | CAISESGREYEQYF | TGTGCCATCAGTGAGTCGGGCAGGGAGTACGAGCAGTACTTC
NA | TRBJ1-2 | TRBV28 | NA | CASSSGRGYTF | TGTGCCAGCAGCAGCGGACGTGGCTACACCTTC
few | TRBJ2-5 | TRBV2 | TRBD1 | CASNRRQGARETQYF | TGTGCCAGCAACCGAAGACAGGGGGCCCGGGAGACCCAGTACTTC
NA | TRBJ2-7 | TRBV14 | TRBD2 | CASSQVPGGKQYF | TGTGCCAGCAGCCAGGTCCCGGGGGGGAAGCAGTACTTC
NA | TRBJ2-3 | TRBV5-1 | TRBD2 | CASSLVAGGPDTQYF | TGCGCCAGCAGCTTGGTAGCGGGAGGGCCAGATACGCAGTATTTT
NA | TRBJ2-7 | TRBV20-1 | NA | CSASSGYEQYF | TGCAGTGCCTCAAGCGGCTACGAGCAGTACTTC
NA | TRBJ2-2 | TRBV5-4 | TRBD2 | CASSLDLSGRGAGELFF | TGTGCCAGCAGCTTGGATCTAAGCGGGAGAGGCGCCGGGGAGCTGTTTTTT
few | TRBJ2-5 | TRBV15 | NA | CATSRAGVGTQYF | TGTGCCACCAGCAGAGCTGGGGTAGGGACCCAGTACTTC
NA | TRBJ1-5 | TRBV4-2 | NA | CASSQAFQGQPQHF | TGTGCCAGCAGCCAAGCGTTTCAAGGTCAGCCCCAGCATTTT
NA | TRBJ1-4 | TRBV28 | TRBD1 | CASSLLQGKLFF | TGTGCCAGCAGTTTACTACAGGGGAAACTGTTTTTT
NA | TRBJ1-3 | TRBV4-1 | NA | CASSQAVGPGNTIYF | TGCGCCAGCAGCCAGGCAGTCGGGCCTGGAAACACCATATATTTT
many | TRBJ1-5 | TRBV18 | NA | CASSGNANQPQHF | TGTGCCAGCTCCGGCAACGCAAATCAGCCCCAGCATTTT
NA | TRBJ1-4 | TRBV5-1 | TRBD1 | CASGETGTHGNEKLFF | TGCGCCAGCGGGGAGACAGGGACGCATGGTAATGAAAAACTGTTTTTT
few | TRBJ1-2 | TRBV2 | TRBD1 | CASSGGQGNYGYTF | TGTGCCAGCAGTGGTGGACAGGGGAACTATGGCTACACCTTC
NA | TRBJ1-1 | TRBV9 | NA | CASSSNPGHQPQTNTEAFF | TGTGCCAGCAGCTCCAATCCAGGACACCAACCCCAAACGAACACTGAAGCTTTCTTT
NA | TRBJ1-1 | TRBV6-5 | TRBD1 | CASSDRGRNTEAFF | TGTGCCAGCAGCGACAGGGGGCGGAACACTGAAGCTTTCTTT
NA | TRBJ2-3 | TRBV5-6 | NA | CASSRGGTDTQYF | TGTGCCAGCAGCCGGGGAGGCACAGATACGCAGTATTTT
NA | TRBJ1-2 | TRBV27 | NA | CASSYAGMGYTF | TGTGCCAGCAGTTACGCGGGTATGGGCTACACCTTC
NA | TRBJ1-1 | TRBV5-1 | TRBD1 | CASSLSGTGSEAFF | TGCGCCAGCAGCTTATCCGGGACAGGGTCTGAAGCTTTCTTT
NA | TRBJ2-7 | TRBV28 | NA | CASSSPPEYEQYF | TGTGCCAGCAGTTCCCCCCCCGAGTACGAGCAGTACTTC
NA | TRBJ2-1 | TRBV5-1 | NA | CASSLESFYNEQFF | TGCGCCAGCAGCTTGGAGTCATTTTACAATGAGCAGTTCTTC
NA | TRBJ2-7 | TRBV6-6 | TRBD2 | CASRPLAGVYEQYF | TGTGCCAGCAGACCCCTAGCGGGAGTGTACGAGCAGTACTTC
NA | TRBJ2-1 | TRBV5-1 | NA | CASSRGNNEQFF | TGCGCCAGCAGCCGCGGAAACAATGAGCAGTTCTTC
NA | TRBJ1-2 | TRBV19 | NA | CASSIGETYGYTF | TGTGCCAGTAGTATAGGAGAAACCTATGGCTACACCTTC
NA | TRBJ1-1 | TRBV28 | NA | CASHPVGRGRSTEAFF | TGTGCCAGCCACCCCGTGGGCCGGGGGCGGAGCACTGAAGCTTTCTTT
NA | TRBJ1-2 | TRBV6-5 | NA | CASSYLGGHGYTF | TGTGCCAGCAGTTACTTGGGGGGACACGGCTACACCTTC
once | TRBJ2-6 | TRBV28 | NA | CASSLGGPGANVLTF | TGTGCCAGCAGTTTGGGGGGCCCCGGGGCCAACGTCCTGACTTTC
NA | TRBJ1-6 | TRBV6-6 | NA | CASRPTGTMFSPLHF | TGTGCCAGCAGGCCTACGGGGACCATGTTTTCACCCCTCCACTTT
NA | TRBJ2-7 | TRBV18 | TRBD2 | CASSPSSGIHEQYF | TGTGCCAGCTCACCTTCCAGCGGGATACACGAGCAGTACTTC
few | TRBJ2-1 | TRBV2 | TRBD2 | CASSWGLAGDDNEQFF | TGTGCCAGCAGCTGGGGACTAGCGGGAGATGACAATGAGCAGTTCTTC
NA | TRBJ1-3 | TRBV7-2 | TRBD1 | CASSLLGTGGNTIYF | TGTGCCAGCAGCTTACTAGGGACAGGGGGAAACACCATATATTTT
NA | TRBJ2-7 | TRBV5-1 | NA | CASSAAGTRSYEQYF | TGCGCCAGCAGCGCGGCCGGGACAAGGTCCTACGAGCAGTACTTC
NA | TRBJ2-5 | TRBV20-1 | NA | CSPRRAETQYF | TGCAGCCCCCGGAGAGCAGAGACCCAGTACTTC
NA | TRBJ2-7 | TRBV18 | TRBD1 | CASSPPGGGWIEQYF | TGTGCCAGCTCACCCCCAGGGGGCGGGTGGATCGAGCAGTACTTC
NA | TRBJ2-3 | TRBV5-4 | TRBD2 | CASSEREGPADTQYF | TGTGCCAGCAGCGAGCGGGAGGGCCCCGCAGATACGCAGTATTTT
few | TRBJ1-5 | TRBV6-5 | NA | CASSYGSGFQPQHF | TGTGCCAGCAGTTACGGCTCAGGGTTCCAGCCCCAGCATTTT
NA | TRBJ2-1 | TRBV12-5 | TRBD2 | CASGFLSSGSSGEQFF | TGTGCTAGTGGTTTCCTTTCTAGCGGGTCCTCAGGTGAGCAGTTCTTC
NA | TRBJ1-1 | TRBV2 | NA | CASSFFGEAFF | TGTGCCAGCAGTTTCTTCGGTGAAGCTTTCTTT
many | TRBJ2-7 | TRBV10-2 | NA | CASSNYYEQYF | TGCGCCAGCAGTAATTACTACGAGCAGTACTTC
few | TRBJ1-1 | TRBV10-3 | TRBD1 | CASWDRGNTEAFF | TGTGCCTCCTGGGACAGGGGGAACACTGAAGCTTTCTTT
few | TRBJ1-2 | TRBV5-4 | NA | CASSMGRASYGYTF | TGTGCCAGCAGTATGGGCAGGGCTTCCTATGGCTACACCTTC
NA | TRBJ2-7 | TRBV6-1 | NA | CASSKREFPYEQYF | TGTGCCAGCAGTAAGAGGGAATTCCCCTACGAGCAGTACTTC
NA | TRBJ2-7 | TRBV4-1 | NA | CASSQDGWGSEQYF | TGCGCCAGCAGCCAAGATGGGTGGGGGAGCGAGCAGTACTTC
NA | TRBJ1-4 | TRBV11-1 | NA | CASSYSRGATNEKLFF | TGTGCCAGCAGCTATTCCAGGGGAGCAACTAATGAAAAACTGTTTTTT
NA | TRBJ2-5 | TRBV6-1 | TRBD1 | CASIERDRLKETQYF | TGTGCCAGCATCGAGAGGGACAGGTTAAAAGAGACCCAGTACTTC
NA | TRBJ2-1 | TRBV5-6 | TRBD1 | CASSFGTGMGDEQFF | TGTGCCAGCAGCTTCGGGACAGGGATGGGGGATGAGCAGTTCTTC
NA | TRBJ2-5 | TRBV7-3 | NA | CASSSGAKETQYF | TGTGCCAGCAGCTCAGGGGCAAAAGAGACCCAGTACTTC
NA | TRBJ1-3 | TRBV19 | TRBD1 | CASRQDRASGNTIYF | TGTGCCAGTCGGCAAGACAGGGCCTCTGGAAACACCATATATTTT
NA | TRBJ1-3 | TRBV5-1 | NA | CASSQDPGSGNTIYF | TGCGCCAGCAGCCAGGACCCAGGCTCTGGAAACACCATATATTTT
NA | TRBJ2-7 | TRBV6-5 | NA | CASTHLAGAYEQYF | TGTGCCAGCACCCACCTTGCGGGCGCCTACGAGCAGTACTTC